A single T cell receptor (beta chain) is shown here with its context. Profiled with immunoSEQ multiplex PCR; TCRdb holds only in-frame clones, not every one. This table has about 39,000 clones, 94% appearing once. The record originates from a study of T cell changes during pregnancy in multiple sclerosis. The receptor was derived from a female donor with multiple sclerosis, enrolled in a pregnancy study. This material consisted of CD4+ T cells from peripheral blood mononuclear cells, taken after pregnancy.

The chain's CDR3 is CASRERGPASNEQFF. The CDR3 DNA reads TGTGCCAGCAGAGAGCGGGGGCCGGCCTCCAATGAGCAGTTCTTC. The chain links TRBV25-1 to TRBJ2-1; 8 positions agree with TRBD2. There are 15 residues in the CDR3. CDR1 MGHDK and CDR2 SYGVNS come from the germline V gene. J lost 6 bases, V lost 6 bases, and 10 bases had no gene match.